The 25 T cell receptor beta chains in this list originate from one sample, sequenced in a study of graft-versus-host responses after intestinal transplantation. TCRdb's table, derived via immunoSEQ multiplex PCR, lists solely in-frame clones and lacks some. The profile shows 80,000 to 100,000 clones, roughly nine tenths of them singletons. The antigens these receptors bind are not known. The sequencing here drew on unstimulated CD4+ T cells sorted from spleen or lymph node cells, taken before intestinal transplant. The origin of the receptors is a human donor who received an intestinal transplant.

This clone was counted between two and nine times. CDR3 loop: CASSPGIGEQYF. The CDR3 DNA follows: TGTGCCAGCAGCCCAGGAATCGGCGAGCAGTACTTC. The rearrangement uses TRBV6-5 and TRBJ2-7; D remains ambiguous. The V and J ends lost 6 bases and 6 bases respectively, with 12 bases between them. The germline V gene encodes CDR1 MNHEY and CDR2 SVGAGI. The CDR3 length is 12 residues.

The chain couples TRBV18 to TRBJ2-7; 7 bases map to TRBD2. Germline V gives CDR1 KGHSH, CDR2 LQKENI. CDR3 length: 15 residues. V lost 3 bases to trimming and J lost 4 bases; unmatched junction nucleotides: 9. This CDR3 is CASSPATGGTYEQYF. CDR3 sequence (DNA): TGTGCCAGCTCACCCGCAACCGGGGGGACGTACGAGCAGTACTTC.

The chain uses TRBV21-1 and TRBJ1-5; TRBD1 is the table's D call, not checked against the DNA. TRBV21-1 corresponds to a pseudogene. This CDR3 region has 14 residues. The CDR3 sequence: CASRNTGGDQPQHF. In nucleotides, the CDR3 is TGTGCCAGCAGAAATACAGGGGGCGATCAGCCCCAGCATTTT.

The J gene is TRBJ2-5, the V gene TRBV9, with 8 nucleotides matching TRBD2. The CDR3 has 16 residues. V was clipped by 0 bases and J by 0 bases; unmatched bases: 4. The germline CDR1 and CDR2 sequences are SGDLS and YYNGEE. Here the CDR3 DNA reads TGTGCCAGCAGCGTAGCTGGCGGGGGGAACCAAGAGACCCAGTACTTC. As protein: CASSVAGGGNQETQYF. Looking up the rest from reference TRBV9 and TRBJ2-5 gives the full variable domain: DSGVTQTPKHLITATGQRVTLRCSPRSGDLSVYWYQQSLDQGLQFLIQYYNGEERAKGNILERFSAQQFPDLHSELNLSSLELGDSALYFCASSVAGGGNQETQYFGPGTRLLVL.

The chain employs TRBV18 and TRBJ1-1; 10 bases agree with TRBD1. This CDR3 has 14 amino acids. Germline CDR1 is KGHSH and CDR2 is LQKENI. The V and J ends lost 3 bases and 5 bases, in that order; junction bases with no gene match: 3. The CDR3 coding sequence is TGTGCCAGCTCACCCTGGACAGGGGGGACTGAAGCTTTCTTT. Translated, it gives CASSPWTGGTEAFF.

In the case of this clone: A read error may produce the germline difference seen at one junction end. The V and J genes are TRBV10-3 and TRBJ2-7, with D possibly being TRBD2 (6 bases). CDR3 length: 11 amino acids. CDR1 is ENHRY and CDR2 is SYGVKD in the germline V gene. CDR3 DNA: TGTGCCACCAGGGACTCCCACGAGCAGTACTTC. This codes for CATRDSHEQYF.

This rearrangement joins TRBV5-6 to TRBJ1-5, with a tentative D call TRBD1 (6 bases). V was clipped by 0 bases and J by 4 bases, with 20 bases between them. CDR1 is SGHDT, CDR2 YYEEEE, per germline. The CDR3 covers 18 residues. The CDR3 loop is CASSLGRKQGSGNQPQHF. The CDR3 region has the DNA TGTGCCAGCAGCTTGGGCAGAAAACAGGGATCGGGGAATCAGCCCCAGCATTTT.

V and J are TRBV2 and TRBJ1-2, with TRBD1 as a possible D gene (5 bases). V was shortened by 3 bases and J by 3 bases, with 29 bases between the two germline ends. The germline V gene encodes CDR1 SNHLY and CDR2 FYNNEI. CDR3 length equals 20 residues. CDR3 coding DNA: TGTGCCAGCAGTGATTCCCGACGTATGTTTCGGTGGGGCGCTGACTATGGCTACACCTTC. Translation gives CASSDSRRMFRWGADYGYTF.

The chain employs TRBV18 and TRBJ2-7; D call uncertain. The CDR3 is 12 residues long. V was clipped by 2 bases and J by 3 bases, with 5 bases between them. In germline, CDR1 is KGHSH, CDR2 LQKENI. The chain's CDR3 is CASSPGRYEQYF. The CDR3 DNA sequence: TGTGCCAGCTCACCAGGGCGCTACGAGCAGTACTTC.

The rearrangement links TRBV2 to TRBJ1-3; no clear D gene. CDR3 size: 16 residues. Trimming left V 6 bases short and J 0 bases short, with 15 bases between. Germline V gene sequence: CDR1 SNHLY, CDR2 FYNNEI. This CDR3 reads CASRKEGTFSGNTIYF. CDR3 bases: TGTGCCAGCAGGAAGGAGGGAACATTCTCTGGAAACACCATATATTTT.

V usage is TRBV13 and J usage is TRBJ2-3, with 8 bases fitting TRBD1. In germline, CDR1 is PRHDT, CDR2 FYEKMQ (reference sequence). The CDR3 runs to 15 residues. V gave up 3 bases and J gave up 4 bases; unmatched junction bases: 6. CDR3 bases: TGTGCCAGCAGCTTTCGACAGGGGTGGGCAGATACGCAGTATTTT. Amino acid sequence: CASSFRQGWADTQYF. Complete variable domain (other parts from reference TRBV13 and TRBJ2-3): AAGVIQSPRHLIKEKRETATLKCYPIPRHDTVYWYQQGPGQDPQFLISFYEKMQSDKGSIPDRFSAQQFSDYHSELNMSSLELGDSALYFCASSFRQGWADTQYFGPGTRLTVL.

The chain carries TRBV19 and TRBJ1-1, with a tentative D call TRBD1 (6 bases). Germline V gene sequence: CDR1 LNHDA, CDR2 SQIVND (reference sequence). Trimming cost V 3 bases and J 5 bases, with 19 bases left between them. The length of the CDR3 is 16 residues. The CDR3 DNA reads as TGTGCCAGTAGTATGGGGGTGGGGCAGGGGAAGACTGAAGCTTTCTTT. As protein: CASSMGVGQGKTEAFF. Full variable domain (outside the CDR3, taken from reference TRBV19 and TRBJ1-1): DGGITQSPKYLFRKEGQNVTLSCEQNLNHDAMYWYRQDPGQGLRLIYYSQIVNDFQKGDIAEGYSVSREKKESFPLTVTSAQKNPTAFYLCASSMGVGQGKTEAFFGQGTRLTVV.

The V and J genes are TRBV5-1 and TRBJ1-4; D possibly corresponds to TRBD1 (6 bases). Germline CDR1 and CDR2: SGHRS and YFSETQ. The CDR3 is 13 amino acids. The V gene lost 4 bases and the J gene lost 6 bases, with 10 bases spanning the gap. In nucleotides, the CDR3 is TGCGCCAGCAGCCGGACAGAGGATGAAAAACTGTTTTTT. Protein sequence: CASSRTEDEKLFF.

The J gene is TRBJ2-5, the V gene TRBV4-1; weak D call: TRBD2 (6 bases). Trimming removed 4 bases at V and 3 bases at J, with 15 bases between. CDR3 length: 15 amino acids. The V gene's germline CDR1 is MGHRA and CDR2 YSYEKL. CDR3 loop: CASSPGAGGEETQYF. In DNA form, the CDR3 reads TGCGCCAGCAGCCCCGGGGCCGGAGGGGAAGAGACCCAGTACTTC.

This clone was counted between two and nine times. V and J are TRBV27 and TRBJ1-2; 12 positions match TRBD1. Germline-derived CDR1 and CDR2 are MNHEY and SMNVEV (reference sequence). This CDR3 has 16 residues. V was pared by 6 bases and J by 7 bases, with 12 bases of the junction left unmatched. CDR3 residues: CASRPAGTGGLGGYTF. CDR3 nucleotide sequence: TGTGCCAGCAGACCCGCCGGGACAGGGGGCCTCGGTGGCTACACCTTC.

This chain connects TRBV9 to TRBJ1-3, with D unclear. V was pared by 0 bases and J by 0 bases, with 7 bases between. The germline V gene has CDR1 SGDLS and CDR2 YYNGEE. CDR3 length: 15 residues. In DNA form, the CDR3 reads TGTGCCAGCAGCGTAGCCCCGTCCTCTGGAAACACCATATATTTT. Its protein is CASSVAPSSGNTIYF.

The CDR3, as DNA: TGTGCCAGCAGCTTAGTACAGGGCGTCTCCTATGGCTACACCTTC. Encoded protein: CASSLVQGVSYGYTF. The chain couples TRBV7-2 to TRBJ1-2, with D tentatively TRBD1 (6 bases). Trimming removed 1 base from V and 4 bases from J, with 13 bases in between. The CDR3 is 15 residues long. Per germline, CDR1 SGHTA and CDR2 FQGNSA. Looking up the rest from reference TRBV7-2 and TRBJ1-2 gives the full variable domain: GAGVSQSPSNKVTEKGKDVELRCDPISGHTALYWYRQSLGQGLEFLIYFQGNSAPDKSGLPSDRFSAERTGGSVSTLTIQRTQQEDSAVYLCASSLVQGVSYGYTFGSGTRLTVV.

V is TRBV7-9 and J is TRBJ2-7, with 13 positions matching TRBD2. The germline CDR1 and CDR2 sequences are SEHNR and FQNEAQ (reference sequence). The CDR3 sequence is 17 residues long. V shed 4 bases, J shed 1 base, and the junction held 7 bases outside the gene matches. CDR3 bases: TGTGCCAGCAGCTACAGACTAGCGGGGGGTTCATCCTACGAGCAGTACTTC. It is translated as CASSYRLAGGSSYEQYF.

The chain recombines TRBV5-1 with TRBJ1-3; D might be TRBD1 (6 bases). The CDR3 runs 14 residues. The germline V gene encodes CDR1 SGHRS and CDR2 YFSETQ. The V end lost 4 bases, the J end lost 3 bases, and 11 bases lay between the germline ends. The CDR3 coding sequence is TGCGCCAGCAGCCAACAGGGCCTTGGAAACACCATATATTTT. It encodes CASSQQGLGNTIYF.

This rearrangement joins TRBV2 to TRBJ1-1; 12 bases align to TRBD1. CDR3 size: 15 residues. CDR1 and CDR2 from the germline V gene are SNHLY and FYNNEI. With V trimmed by 10 bases and J by 1 base, 7 bases remained unmatched. The CDR3: CANRPGQGANTEAFF. CDR3 DNA: TGTGCCAACAGGCCGGGACAGGGGGCGAACACTGAAGCTTTCTTT.

The chain uses TRBV5-1 and TRBJ1-4; tentative D call: TRBD1 (6 bases). Germline lookup yields CDR1 SGHRS and CDR2 YFSETQ. V was shortened by 4 bases and J by 7 bases, with 14 bases between the two germline ends. The CDR3 contains 14 residues. Here the CDR3 reads CASSPGGLSEKLFF. CDR3 DNA: TGCGCCAGCAGCCCGGGGGGCTTAAGTGAAAAACTGTTTTTT. Together with reference TRBV5-1 and TRBJ1-4, the CDR3 gives the full variable domain: KAGVTQTPRYLIKTRGQQVTLSCSPISGHRSVSWYQQTPGQGLQFLFEYFSETQRNKGNFPGRFSGRQFSNSRSEMNVSTLELGDSALYLCASSPGGLSEKLFFGSGTQLSVL.

The rearrangement links TRBV6-1 to TRBJ2-4, with TRBD1 matching 7 bases. The CDR3 runs to 16 residues. V was pared by 3 bases and J by 2 bases, with 7 bases of the junction left unmatched. Germline-derived CDR1 and CDR2 are MNHNS and SASEGT. CDR3 DNA sequence: TGTGCCAGCAGTGATCAGACAGGGCGGACCAAAAACATTCAGTACTTC. This translates into CASSDQTGRTKNIQYF.

The chain employs TRBV5-4 and TRBJ1-1; D unclear. This CDR3 region has 14 residues. Germline CDR1 reads SGHNT; CDR2 reads YYREEE (reference sequence). The V and J ends lost 3 bases and 10 bases respectively, with 19 bases between them. This CDR3 is CASSWGGPPSGAFF. In nucleotides, the CDR3 is TGTGCCAGCAGCTGGGGAGGCCCCCCATCGGGAGCTTTCTTT.

This chain uses TRBV5-4 with TRBJ2-7; 8 bases are a match to TRBD1. Germline V gives CDR1 SGHNT, CDR2 YYREEE (reference sequence). Trimming removed 3 bases from V and 0 bases from J; junction bases left unmatched: 8. The CDR3 is 16 residues long. This CDR3 is CASSSRTGFSSYEQYF. The CDR3 nucleotides read TGTGCCAGCAGCTCAAGGACAGGGTTTAGCTCCTACGAGCAGTACTTC. The full variable domain, rest sourced from reference TRBV5-4 and TRBJ2-7, is ETGVTQSPTHLIKTRGQQVTLRCSSQSGHNTVSWYQQALGQGPQFIFQYYREEENGRGNFPPRFSGLQFPNYSSELNVNALELDDSALYLCASSSRTGFSSYEQYFGPGTRLTVT.

The CDR3 loop is CASSLGQGGVVANEKLFF. CDR3 bases: TGTGCCAGCAGCCTTGGACAGGGCGGAGTAGTGGCTAATGAAAAACTGTTTTTT. The chain combines TRBV7-9 with TRBJ1-4; 8 positions match TRBD1. Germline trimming cut 5 bases from V and 3 bases from J; bases unmatched to any gene: 14. The CDR3 runs to 18 residues. Germline assignment: CDR1 SEHNR and CDR2 FQNEAQ (reference sequence).